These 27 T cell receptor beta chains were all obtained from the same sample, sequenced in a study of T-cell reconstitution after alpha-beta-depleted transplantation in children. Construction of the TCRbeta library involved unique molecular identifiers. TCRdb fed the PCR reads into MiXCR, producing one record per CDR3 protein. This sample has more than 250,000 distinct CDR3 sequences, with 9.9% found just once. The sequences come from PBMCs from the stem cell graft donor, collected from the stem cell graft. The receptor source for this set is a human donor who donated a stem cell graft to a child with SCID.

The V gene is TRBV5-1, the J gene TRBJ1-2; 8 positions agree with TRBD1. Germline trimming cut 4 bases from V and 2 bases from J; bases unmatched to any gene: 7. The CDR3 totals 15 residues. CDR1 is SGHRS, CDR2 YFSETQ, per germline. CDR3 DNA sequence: TGCGCCAGCAGCGGACGGACAGGGCCGAACTATGGCTACACCTTC. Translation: CASSGRTGPNYGYTF.

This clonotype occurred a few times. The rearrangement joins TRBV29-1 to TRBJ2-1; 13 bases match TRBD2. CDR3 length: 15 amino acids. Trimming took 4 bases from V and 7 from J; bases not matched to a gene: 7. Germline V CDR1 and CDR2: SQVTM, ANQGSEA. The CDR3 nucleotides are TGCAGCGTTGCTCAACCGGGACTAGCGGGGAATGAGCAGTTCTTC. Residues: CSVAQPGLAGNEQFF.

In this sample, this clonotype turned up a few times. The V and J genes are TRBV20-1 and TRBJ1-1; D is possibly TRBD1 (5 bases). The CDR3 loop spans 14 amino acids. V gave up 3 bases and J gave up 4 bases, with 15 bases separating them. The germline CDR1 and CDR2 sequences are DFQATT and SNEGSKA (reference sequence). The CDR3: CSARDGAGSTEAFF. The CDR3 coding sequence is TGCAGTGCTAGGGACGGGGCCGGGAGCACTGAAGCTTTCTTT.

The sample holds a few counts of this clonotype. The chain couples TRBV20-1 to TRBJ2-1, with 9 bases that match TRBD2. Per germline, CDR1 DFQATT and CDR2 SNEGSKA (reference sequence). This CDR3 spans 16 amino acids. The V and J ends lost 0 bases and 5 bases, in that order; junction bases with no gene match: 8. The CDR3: CSARDSGLAGNNEQFF. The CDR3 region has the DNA TGCAGTGCTAGAGATTCAGGCCTAGCGGGGAACAATGAGCAGTTCTTC.

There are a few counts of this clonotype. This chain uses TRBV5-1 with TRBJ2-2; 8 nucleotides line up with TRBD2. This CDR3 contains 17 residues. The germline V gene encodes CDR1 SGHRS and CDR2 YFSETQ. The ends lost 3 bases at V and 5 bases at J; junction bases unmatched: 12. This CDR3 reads CASSSNPPGGPTGELFF. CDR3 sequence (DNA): TGCGCCAGCAGCTCGAATCCCCCGGGGGGGCCTACCGGGGAGCTGTTTTTT.

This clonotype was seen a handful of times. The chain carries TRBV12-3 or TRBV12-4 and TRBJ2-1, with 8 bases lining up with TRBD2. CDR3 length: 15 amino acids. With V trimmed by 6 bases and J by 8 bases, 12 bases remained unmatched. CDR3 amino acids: CASSPGGGARDEQFF. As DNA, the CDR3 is TGTGCCAGCAGCCCCGGGGGGGGGGCCAGAGATGAGCAGTTCTTC.

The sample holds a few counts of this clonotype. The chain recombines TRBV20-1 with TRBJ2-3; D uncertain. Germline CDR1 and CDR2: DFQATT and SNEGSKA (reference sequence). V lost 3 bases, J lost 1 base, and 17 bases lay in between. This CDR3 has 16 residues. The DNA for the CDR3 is TGCAGTGCTAGCCCGCCCGTAACCTCTGGCACAGATACGCAGTATTTT. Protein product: CSASPPVTSGTDTQYF.

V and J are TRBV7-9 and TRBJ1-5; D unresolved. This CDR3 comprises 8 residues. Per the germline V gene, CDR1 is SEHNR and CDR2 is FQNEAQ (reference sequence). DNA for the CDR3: TGTGACTATCAGCCCCAGCATTTT. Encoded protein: CDYQPQHF.

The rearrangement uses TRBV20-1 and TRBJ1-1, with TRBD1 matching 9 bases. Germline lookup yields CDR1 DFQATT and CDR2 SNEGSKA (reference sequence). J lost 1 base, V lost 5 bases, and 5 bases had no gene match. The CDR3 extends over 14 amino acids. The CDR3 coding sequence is TGCAGTGCTCTCTCGGGACAGGGGAACACTGAAGCTTTCTTT. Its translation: CSALSGQGNTEAFF.

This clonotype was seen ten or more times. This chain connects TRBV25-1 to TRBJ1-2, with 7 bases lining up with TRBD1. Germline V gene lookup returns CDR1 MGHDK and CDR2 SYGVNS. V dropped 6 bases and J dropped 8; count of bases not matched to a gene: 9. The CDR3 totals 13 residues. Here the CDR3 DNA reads TGTGCCAGCAGAGACAGGGTGATTGAAGGCTACACCTTC. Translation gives CASRDRVIEGYTF.

CDR3 sequence (DNA): TGTGCCAGCAGCTTAAAGAGGACTAGCTTTCAAGAGACCCAGTACTTC. This codes for CASSLKRTSFQETQYF. The chain employs TRBV7-2 and TRBJ2-5, with 8 bases matching TRBD2. After removal of 2 bases from V and 2 bases from J, the junction contained 7 bases not matched to a gene. This CDR3 is 16 amino acids long. CDR1 and CDR2 from the germline V gene are SGHTA and FQGNSA.

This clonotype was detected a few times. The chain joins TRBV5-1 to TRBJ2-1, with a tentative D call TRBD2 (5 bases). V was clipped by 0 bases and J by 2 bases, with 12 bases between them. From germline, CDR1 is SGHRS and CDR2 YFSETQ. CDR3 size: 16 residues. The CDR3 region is CASSLGVAPTYNEQFF. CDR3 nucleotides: TGCGCCAGCAGCTTGGGTGTAGCGCCCACCTACAATGAGCAGTTCTTC.

The CDR3 nucleotides are TGTGCCAGTAGTATGGAGGAGGCCGGGGAGCTGTTTTTT. Its translation: CASSMEEAGELFF. V is TRBV19 and J is TRBJ2-2; the D gene is possibly TRBD2 (5 bases). V lost 3 bases to trimming and J lost 6 bases, with 8 bases between them. The V gene's germline CDR1 is LNHDA and CDR2 SQIVND (reference sequence). CDR3 length equals 13 residues.

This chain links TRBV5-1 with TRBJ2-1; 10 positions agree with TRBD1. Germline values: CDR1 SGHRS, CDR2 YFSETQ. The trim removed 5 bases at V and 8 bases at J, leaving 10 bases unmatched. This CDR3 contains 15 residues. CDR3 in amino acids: CASRRLGTGVDEQFF. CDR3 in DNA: TGCGCCAGCAGACGGTTGGGGACAGGGGTCGATGAGCAGTTCTTC.

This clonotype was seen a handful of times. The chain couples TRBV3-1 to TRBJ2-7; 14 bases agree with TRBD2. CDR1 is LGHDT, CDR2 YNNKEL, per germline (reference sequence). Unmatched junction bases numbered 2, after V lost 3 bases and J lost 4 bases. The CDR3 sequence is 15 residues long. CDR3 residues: CASSQGLAGAYEQYF. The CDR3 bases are TGTGCCAGCAGCCAGGGACTAGCGGGGGCATACGAGCAGTACTTC.

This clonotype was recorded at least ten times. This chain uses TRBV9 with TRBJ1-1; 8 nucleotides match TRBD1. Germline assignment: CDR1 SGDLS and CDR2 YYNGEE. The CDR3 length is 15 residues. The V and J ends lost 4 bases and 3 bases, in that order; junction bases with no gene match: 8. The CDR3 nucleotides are TGTGCCAGCAGCCCCCGACAGGGGACGTACACTGAAGCTTTCTTT. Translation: CASSPRQGTYTEAFF.

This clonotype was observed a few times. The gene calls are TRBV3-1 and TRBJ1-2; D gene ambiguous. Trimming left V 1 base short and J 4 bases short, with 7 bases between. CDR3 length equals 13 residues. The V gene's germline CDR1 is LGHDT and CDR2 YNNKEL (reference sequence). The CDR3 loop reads CASSQVGSYGYTF. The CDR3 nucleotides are TGTGCCAGCAGCCAAGTAGGGAGCTATGGCTACACCTTC.

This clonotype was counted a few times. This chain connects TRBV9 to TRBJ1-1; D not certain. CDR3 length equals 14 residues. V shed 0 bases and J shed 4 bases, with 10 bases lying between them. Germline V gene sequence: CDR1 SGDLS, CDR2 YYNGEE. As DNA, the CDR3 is TGTGCCAGCAGCGTAGATCCCAGGAGCACTGAAGCTTTCTTT. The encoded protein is CASSVDPRSTEAFF.

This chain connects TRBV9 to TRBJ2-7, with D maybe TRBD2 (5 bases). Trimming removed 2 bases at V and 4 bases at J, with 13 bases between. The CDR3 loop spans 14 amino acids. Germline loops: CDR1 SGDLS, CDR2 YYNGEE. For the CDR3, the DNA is TGTGCCAGCAGCGTGGAGGACGGAGGATACGAGCAGTACTTC. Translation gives CASSVEDGGYEQYF.

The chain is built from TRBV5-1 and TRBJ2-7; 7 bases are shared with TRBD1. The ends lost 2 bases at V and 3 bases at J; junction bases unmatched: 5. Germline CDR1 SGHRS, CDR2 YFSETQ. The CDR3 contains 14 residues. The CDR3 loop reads CASSFGTVLYEQYF. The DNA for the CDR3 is TGCGCCAGCAGCTTCGGGACAGTCCTCTACGAGCAGTACTTC.

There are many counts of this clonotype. In nucleotides, the CDR3 is TGTGCCAGCAGCCAGAGGGGGTCGGGGAGTGAAAAACTGTTTTTT. It codes for CASSQRGSGSEKLFF. This chain connects TRBV7-8 to TRBJ1-4; D might be TRBD1 (6 bases). The CDR3 consists of 15 residues. CDR1 and CDR2 from the germline V gene are SGHVS and FQNEAQ. V was shortened by 5 bases and J by 7 bases, with 17 bases between the two germline ends.

This CDR3 reads CASSLGTKVGTGGNEQFF. CDR3 nucleotides: TGCGCCAGCAGCTTGGGGACCAAAGTCGGGACAGGGGGCAATGAGCAGTTCTTC. The gene calls are TRBV5-1 and TRBJ2-1; 11 bases agree with TRBD1. The V and J ends lost 0 bases and 6 bases, in that order; junction bases with no gene match: 11. Germline-derived CDR1 and CDR2 are SGHRS and YFSETQ. CDR3 size: 18 residues.

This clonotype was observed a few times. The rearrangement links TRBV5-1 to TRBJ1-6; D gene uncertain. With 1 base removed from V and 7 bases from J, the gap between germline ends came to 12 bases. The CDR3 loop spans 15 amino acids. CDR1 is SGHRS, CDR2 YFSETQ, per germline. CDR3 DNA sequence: TGCGCCAGCAGCTTGTTGGACGACCGGAATTCACCCCTCCACTTT. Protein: CASSLLDDRNSPLHF.

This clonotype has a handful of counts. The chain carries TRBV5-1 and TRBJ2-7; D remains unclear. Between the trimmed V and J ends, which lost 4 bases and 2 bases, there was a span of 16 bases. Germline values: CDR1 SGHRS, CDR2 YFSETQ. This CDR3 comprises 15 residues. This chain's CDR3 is CASSPGGVAPYEQYF. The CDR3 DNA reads TGCGCCAGCAGCCCGGGTGGTGTGGCCCCCTACGAGCAGTACTTC.

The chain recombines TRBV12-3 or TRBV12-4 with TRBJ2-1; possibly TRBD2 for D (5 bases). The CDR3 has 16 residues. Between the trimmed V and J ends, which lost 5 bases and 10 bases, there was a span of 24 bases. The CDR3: CASSHQADQRVSEQFF. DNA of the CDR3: TGTGCCAGCAGTCACCAAGCGGACCAGAGGGTTTCGGAGCAGTTCTTC.

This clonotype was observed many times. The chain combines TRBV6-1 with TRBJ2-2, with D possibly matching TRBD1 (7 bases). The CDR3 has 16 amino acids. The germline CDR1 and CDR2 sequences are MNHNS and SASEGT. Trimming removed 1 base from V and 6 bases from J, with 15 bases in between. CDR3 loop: CASSEDRGGSPGELFF. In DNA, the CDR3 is TGTGCCAGCAGTGAAGACAGGGGAGGTAGCCCCGGGGAGCTGTTTTTT.

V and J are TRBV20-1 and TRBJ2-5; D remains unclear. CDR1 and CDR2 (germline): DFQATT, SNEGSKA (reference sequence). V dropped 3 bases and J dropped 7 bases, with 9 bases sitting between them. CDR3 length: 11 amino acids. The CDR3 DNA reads TGCAGTGCTAGTGTACCAGGGACCCAGTACTTC. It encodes CSASVPGTQYF.